The 31 T cell receptor beta chains listed next were all sequenced from one sample in a study of cytomegalovirus exposure and HLA in healthy donors. The repertoire was sequenced with immunoSEQ multiplex PCR; TCRdb's copy has only in-frame clones and lacks some. The repertoire has about 110,000 clones, about 86% of them found once; the top ten carry 3% to 4%. What was sequenced was PBMCs. These receptors originate from a woman aged 18-30 years in good health and CMV-seropositive.

This clone was observed a single time. The chain is built from TRBV6-5 and TRBJ2-2; tentatively, D is TRBD2 (6 bases). The CDR3 has 13 residues. CDR1 MNHEY and CDR2 SVGAGI come from the germline V gene. Trimming stripped 6 bases from V and 4 bases from J, with 9 bases between. The CDR3 spells CASRGGLTGELFF. The CDR3 nucleotides read TGTGCCAGCAGGGGGGGTCTCACCGGGGAGCTGTTTTTT.

CDR3 DNA: TGTGCCAGCAGCCCCGGGACTACGAACACCGGGGAGCTGTTTTTT. Protein product: CASSPGTTNTGELFF. The gene calls are TRBV13 and TRBJ2-2; TRBD2 matches 7 bases. This CDR3 is built from 15 residues. V was clipped by 5 bases and J by 0 bases; unmatched bases: 3. CDR1 and CDR2 from the germline V gene are PRHDT and FYEKMQ (reference sequence). Complete variable domain (other parts from reference TRBV13 and TRBJ2-2): AAGVIQSPRHLIKEKRETATLKCYPIPRHDTVYWYQQGPGQDPQFLISFYEKMQSDKGSIPDRFSAQQFSDYHSELNMSSLELGDSALYFCASSPGTTNTGELFFGEGSRLTVL.

This sequence joins TRBV5-1 and TRBJ2-3, with TRBD2 identical over 9 bases. Germline V lookup: CDR1 SGHRS, CDR2 YFSETQ. The CDR3 runs to 19 residues. Trimming removed 2 bases from V and 0 bases from J; junction bases left unmatched: 13. CDR3 DNA: TGCGCCAGCAGCTTTAGAGGGAGAGCGGGAGGCCTAAGCACAGATACGCAGTATTTT. It specifies CASSFRGRAGGLSTDTQYF. The full variable domain, rest sourced from reference TRBV5-1 and TRBJ2-3, is KAGVTQTPRYLIKTRGQQVTLSCSPISGHRSVSWYQQTPGQGLQFLFEYFSETQRNKGNFPGRFSGRQFSNSRSEMNVSTLELGDSALYLCASSFRGRAGGLSTDTQYFGPGTRLTVL.

The chain couples TRBV4-1 to TRBJ1-1; no clear D gene. The CDR3 is 15 residues long. Deletions cut 5 bases from V and 7 bases from J, with 20 bases between. Germline CDR1 reads MGHRA; CDR2 reads YSYEKL. CDR3 bases: TGCGCCAGCAGCTTACAGCCTTTCAAGGTCGTTGAAGCTTTCTTT. Translation gives CASSLQPFKVVEAFF.

This CDR3 reads CASSIGTDTQYF. The CDR3 DNA follows: TGTGCCAGCAGTATAGGCACAGATACGCAGTATTTT. V gene TRBV7-9 combines with J gene TRBJ2-3; D gene ambiguous. The CDR3 is 12 residues long. V was cut by 6 bases and J by 1 base, with 5 bases left in between. CDR1 and CDR2 from the germline V gene are SEHNR and FQNEAQ (reference sequence).

The V call is TRBV2, the J call TRBJ2-7; 10 nucleotides agree with TRBD2. CDR1 and CDR2 from the germline V gene are SNHLY and FYNNEI. J gave up 2 bases and V 2 bases, and 3 bases lay outside the gene matches. CDR3 length equals 15 residues. The CDR3 sequence: CASSETSGIPYEQYF. CDR3 in DNA: TGTGCCAGCAGTGAAACTAGCGGGATACCCTACGAGCAGTACTTC. Together with reference TRBV2 and TRBJ2-7, the CDR3 gives the full variable domain: EPEVTQTPSHQVTQMGQEVILRCVPISNHLYFYWYRQILGQKVEFLVSFYNNEISEKSEIFDDQFSVERPDGSNFTLKIRSTKLEDSAMYFCASSETSGIPYEQYFGPGTRLTVT.

The gene calls are TRBV28 and TRBJ1-4; D is ambiguous. CDR1 and CDR2 (germline): MDHEN, SYDVKM. The V end was cut by 3 bases, the J end by 5 bases, with 10 bases between. This CDR3 is built from 14 residues. CDR3 region: CASSLEGGNEKLFF. The CDR3, as DNA: TGTGCCAGCAGTTTGGAGGGAGGGAATGAAAAACTGTTTTTT.

This chain links TRBV6-5 with TRBJ2-2, with D possibly TRBD2 on 6 matching bases. Trimming pared 8 bases from V and 6 bases from J, leaving 16 bases between. The CDR3 runs 14 residues. CDR1 and CDR2 (germline): MNHEY, SVGAGI. CDR3 loop: CASSFRELPGELFF. The CDR3 nucleotides are TGTGCCAGCTCTTTCCGGGAGCTACCCGGGGAGCTGTTTTTT.

The rearrangement links TRBV5-4 to TRBJ1-1; 9 bases fit TRBD1. The V segment lost 4 bases and the J segment 4 bases; nucleotides outside the gene matches: 20. The CDR3 consists of 19 residues. Germline values: CDR1 SGHNT, CDR2 YYREEE (reference sequence). CDR3 in amino acids: CASSPLIIRTGDRGTEAFF. The DNA of the CDR3 is TGTGCCAGCAGCCCCCTTATAATCAGGACAGGGGATCGGGGCACTGAAGCTTTCTTT. Full variable domain (remainder filled in from reference TRBV5-4 and TRBJ1-1): ETGVTQSPTHLIKTRGQQVTLRCSSQSGHNTVSWYQQALGQGPQFIFQYYREEENGRGNFPPRFSGLQFPNYSSELNVNALELDDSALYLCASSPLIIRTGDRGTEAFFGQGTRLTVV.

The CDR3: CASSQGGLAGAQYF. The CDR3 DNA sequence: TGTGCCAGCTCACAGGGGGGGCTTGCTGGGGCCCAGTACTTC. J is TRBJ2-5 and V is TRBV7-8, with a possible D match to TRBD1 (8 bases). This CDR3 comprises 14 residues. Between the trimmed V and J ends, which lost 8 bases and 9 bases, there was a span of 22 bases. Germline CDR1 reads SGHVS; CDR2 reads FQNEAQ.

This clone was recorded only once. The chain is built from TRBV7-8 and TRBJ2-3; TRBD2 agrees at 8 bases. The CDR3 covers 13 residues. In germline, CDR1 is SGHVS, CDR2 FQNEAQ. J was trimmed by 6 bases and V by 6 bases; bases with no gene match: 5. The CDR3 sequence: CASSQPGGDTQYF. CDR3 nucleotides: TGTGCCAGCAGTCAGCCGGGGGGGGATACGCAGTATTTT.

V gene TRBV7-2 combines with J gene TRBJ2-1, with 9 nucleotides matching TRBD1. Germline V gene lookup returns CDR1 SGHTA and CDR2 FQGNSA. V gave up 3 bases and J gave up 4 bases; unmatched junction bases: 4. The CDR3 extends over 15 amino acids. CDR3 amino acids: CASSLGQGQYNEQFF. The CDR3 nucleotides read TGTGCCAGCAGCTTGGGACAGGGTCAGTACAATGAGCAGTTCTTC.

With respect to this clone: This sample also contains other DNA sequences that code for the same CDR3. V gene TRBV5-4 combines with J gene TRBJ1-2; possibly TRBD1 for D (6 bases). The germline CDR1 and CDR2 sequences are SGHNT and YYREEE (reference sequence). V gave up 4 bases and J gave up 2 bases, with 12 bases separating them. The CDR3 loop spans 14 amino acids. Here the CDR3 DNA reads TGTGCCAGCAGCCAGAAAACAGGGAACTATGGCTACACCTTC. The encoded protein is CASSQKTGNYGYTF.

V gene TRBV2 combines with J gene TRBJ1-6; D is unclear. The CDR3 sequence is 14 residues long. Trimming cost V 8 bases and J 5 bases, with 13 bases left between them. From germline, CDR1 is SNHLY and CDR2 FYNNEI. CDR3 loop: CASSGERDNSPLHF. The CDR3 nucleotides are TGTGCCAGCTCTGGGGAGAGGGATAATTCACCCCTCCACTTT.

The chain joins TRBV5-1 to TRBJ1-6; TRBD1 matches 10 bases. V shed 3 bases, J shed 6 bases, and the junction held 18 bases outside the gene matches. This CDR3 region has 20 residues. Germline CDR1 reads SGHRS; CDR2 reads YFSETQ. The CDR3 nucleotides read TGCGCCAGCAGCTGGACCTCTCGCGTCGTGGACAGGGGGGGTAATTCACCCCTCCACTTT. It encodes CASSWTSRVVDRGGNSPLHF.

This sequence joins TRBV4-1 and TRBJ2-3, with D tentatively TRBD2 (6 bases). Germline loops: CDR1 MGHRA, CDR2 YSYEKL. Trimming shortened V by 1 base and J by 7 bases, and 18 bases separated the two germline ends. This CDR3 is 16 amino acids long. CDR3 protein: CASSQAGGGSVNTQYF. CDR3 coding DNA: TGCGCCAGCAGCCAAGCGGGTGGGGGGTCCGTGAATACGCAGTATTTT.

V is TRBV10-3 and J is TRBJ1-1, with D tentatively TRBD1 (6 bases). Per the germline V gene, CDR1 is ENHRY and CDR2 is SYGVKD. The CDR3 consists of 17 residues. Trimming took off 8 bases at V and 2 bases at J, with 24 bases between the two ends. In DNA, the CDR3 is TGTGCCATCCGAGGGGGGGGCATAGCTAAGTCTAACACTGAAGCTTTCTTT. Residues: CAIRGGGIAKSNTEAFF.

The chain has TRBV2 and TRBJ1-1, with 8 bases aligning to TRBD1. The CDR3 has 12 residues. V shed 11 bases, J shed 0 bases, and the junction held 2 bases outside the gene matches. Germline V gene data show CDR1 as SNHLY and CDR2 as FYNNEI. The CDR3 DNA follows: TGTGCCGGGGGACAGGTGAACACTGAAGCTTTCTTT. Its translation is CAGGQVNTEAFF.

V and J are TRBV4-1 and TRBJ2-5, with D hard to call. The germline V and J ends were trimmed by 1 base and 0 bases, with 9 bases remaining between them. The germline CDR1 and CDR2 sequences are MGHRA and YSYEKL. The CDR3 sequence is 15 residues long. The CDR3 sequence: CASSQGSGYQETQYF. The CDR3 DNA reads TGCGCCAGCAGCCAAGGGTCGGGTTACCAAGAGACCCAGTACTTC.

This chain connects TRBV28 to TRBJ1-2; no reliable D call. Germline CDR1 reads MDHEN; CDR2 reads SYDVKM. Trimming took off 5 bases at V and 4 bases at J, with 5 bases between the two ends. This CDR3 contains 11 residues. This CDR3 reads CASSDTYGYTF. The CDR3 bases are TGTGCCAGCAGTGACACCTATGGCTACACCTTC.

The chain joins TRBV11-2 to TRBJ2-2; tentative D call: TRBD1 (8 bases). The CDR3 length is 16 residues. The germline V and J ends were trimmed by 2 bases and 6 bases, with 16 bases remaining between them. Germline assignment: CDR1 SGHAT and CDR2 FQNNGV. The CDR3: CASSLPGQGGPGELFF. For the CDR3, the DNA is TGTGCCAGCAGCTTACCAGGACAGGGAGGGCCCGGGGAGCTGTTTTTT.

The V call is TRBV27, the J call TRBJ2-7, with 9 positions matching TRBD1. V dropped 4 bases and J dropped 2; count of bases not matched to a gene: 3. CDR3 length: 14 amino acids. In germline, CDR1 is MNHEY, CDR2 SMNVEV (reference sequence). The chain's CDR3 is CASSYRQGAYEQYF. CDR3 nucleotide sequence: TGTGCCAGCAGTTATCGACAGGGGGCCTACGAGCAGTACTTC.

The V and J genes are TRBV15 and TRBJ2-7, with 7 bases fitting TRBD1. CDR1 and CDR2 (germline): LNHNV, YYDKDF (reference sequence). V lost 5 bases, J lost 2 bases, and 6 bases stayed unmatched. The CDR3 spans 14 residues. CDR3 in amino acids: CATSATGAAYEQYF. The CDR3, as DNA: TGTGCCACCAGCGCTACAGGGGCGGCCTACGAGCAGTACTTC.

J is TRBJ2-2 and V is TRBV27, with TRBD1 matching over 8 bases. This CDR3 contains 19 residues. The V segment lost 5 bases and the J segment 2 bases; nucleotides outside the gene matches: 16. CDR1 and CDR2 (germline): MNHEY, SMNVEV (reference sequence). Here the CDR3 reads CASSGRQGSPPFNTGELFF. CDR3 sequence (DNA): TGTGCCAGCAGTGGCCGACAGGGGTCACCCCCTTTTAACACCGGGGAGCTGTTTTTT.

The V call is TRBV4-2, the J call TRBJ2-2; TRBD2 might be the D (6 bases). Trimming took 5 bases from V and 5 from J, leaving 15 bases between them. In germline, CDR1 is LGHNA, CDR2 YNFKEQ. This CDR3 region has 15 residues. The CDR3 is CASSLLLGGTGELFF. The CDR3 nucleotides are TGTGCCAGCAGCTTACTGCTCGGGGGTACCGGGGAGCTGTTTTTT.

This CDR3 is CASTYRGFPLYEQYF. In nucleotides, the CDR3 is TGTGCCAGCACCTATCGGGGGTTCCCACTGTACGAGCAGTACTTC. The chain has TRBV28 and TRBJ2-7, with D perhaps TRBD2 (6 bases). V gave up 7 bases and J gave up 4 bases, with 20 bases separating them. The CDR3 runs to 15 residues. The germline V gene has CDR1 MDHEN and CDR2 SYDVKM.

As DNA, the CDR3 is TGTGCCAGCAGCTCAGGACAGGGGCGTCAGAAACTGTTTTTT. This encodes CASSSGQGRQKLFF. V usage is TRBV6-5 and J usage is TRBJ1-4, with 9 nucleotides matching TRBD1. Germline CDR1 MNHEY, CDR2 SVGAGI. V shed 6 bases, J shed 11 bases, and the junction held 10 bases outside the gene matches. The CDR3 spans 14 residues.

The chain employs TRBV27 and TRBJ2-7; TRBD2 matches at 10 bases. The CDR3 has 14 residues. Per the germline V gene, CDR1 is MNHEY and CDR2 is SMNVEV (reference sequence). The junction had 5 bases not matched to a gene; V was cut back by 6 bases and J by 3 bases. Written as DNA, the CDR3 is TGTGCCAGCAGATGGCTAGCGGGAGACTACGAGCAGTACTTC. Translating it yields CASRWLAGDYEQYF.

The genes are TRBV29-1 and TRBJ2-7; 7 positions agree with TRBD2. The CDR3 covers 12 residues. CDR1 and CDR2 (germline): SQVTM, ANQGSEA. With 7 bases clipped from V and 2 bases from J, the junction kept 5 bases outside the gene matches. The CDR3 protein is CSAREGTYEQYF. Written as DNA, the CDR3 is TGCAGCGCGAGGGAGGGCACCTACGAGCAGTACTTC.

The rearrangement links TRBV7-2 to TRBJ1-3; tentative D call: TRBD1 (6 bases). CDR1 is SGHTA and CDR2 is FQGNSA in the germline V gene. Trimming pared 5 bases from V and 1 base from J, leaving 18 bases between. This CDR3 comprises 17 residues. CDR3 amino acids: CASSPSGTRGSGNTIYF. The DNA for the CDR3 is TGTGCCAGCAGCCCATCCGGGACGAGGGGGTCTGGAAACACCATATATTTT.

The chain recombines TRBV10-3 with TRBJ2-2; TRBD2 is a possible D gene (5 bases). The V end was cut by 6 bases, the J end by 4 bases, with 21 bases between. The CDR3 sequence is 17 residues long. Germline CDR1 reads ENHRY; CDR2 reads SYGVKD. Here the CDR3 reads CAISITDSKVSTGELFF. In DNA form, the CDR3 reads TGTGCCATCAGCATCACGGACTCCAAAGTAAGCACCGGGGAGCTGTTTTTT.